This T cell receptor (beta chain) was identified in a study of blood T cells in healthy people across ages. On the study more broadly: Capturing about one barcoded beta molecule per two T cells was achieved by template switching.

Total RNA extraction produced at least 5 micrograms (per sample) for the study. Study-wide findings and caveats: Roughly linear declines in TCR beta diversity per million T cells occurred with age.

The table lists this clonotype with a few counts. Its antigen is not known. Together with a sample-barcoded 5' primer, a J-beta primer mix was included in a second PCR lasting about 7 to 11 cycles. There were at least 3 million CDR3-containing paired-end reads obtained from each sample. A single record per CDR3 protein comes from TCRdb applying MiXCR to the 5' RACE reads. The sample gives over a million distinct CDR3 sequences, about 42% of which show up once; less than 5% is in the top ten. CDR3 length equals 13 residues. V was trimmed by 3 bases and J by 4 bases, leaving 9 bases between them. The sample comprised blood. The TCR comes from a woman under 30 in good health. The genes are TRBV12-3 or TRBV12-4 and TRBJ1-1, with no clear D. In nucleotides, the CDR3 is TGTGCCAGCAGTTTGGGTCAAACCACTGAAGCTTTCTTT. This translates into CASSLGQTTEAFF.